The rows below give T cell receptor beta chains drawn from one sample of a study of cytomegalovirus exposure and HLA in healthy donors. Generated by immunoSEQ multiplex PCR, the TCRdb table keeps only in-frame clones and is missing some. The table lists some 130,000 clones, roughly three quarters of them singletons, with 2% to 2.5% in the top ten. Source material: PBMCs. These receptors were collected from a man aged 25 to 40 in good health and CMV-seronegative. The CDR3 runs from the conserved cysteine through the conserved F or W. A D gene is named only where the DNA matches it firmly. Expanded clones are given a class, and other clones once, few, many or no size at all.

V gene	J gene	D gene	clone size	CDR3 DNA	CDR3 protein
TRBV7-2	TRBJ2-6	-	-	TGTGCCAGCAGCTTAGTCCCGCGCTCTGGGGCCAACGTCCTGACTTTC	CASSLVPRSGANVLTF
TRBV6-1	TRBJ1-5	-	-	TGTGCCAGCGCCCTTAACGACATTCAGCCCCAGCATTTT	CASALNDIQPQHF
TRBV15	TRBJ2-2	TRBD1	-	TGTGCCACCAGCAGGGACAGGGGGCGCACCGGGGAGCTGTTTTTT	CATSRDRGRTGELFF
TRBV27	TRBJ1-1	TRBD1	once	TGTGCCAGCAGGGGACAGGGGGAGGGCACTGAAGCTTTCTTT	CASRGQGEGTEAFF
TRBV6-5	TRBJ2-5	TRBD2	-	TGTGCCAGCAGCTTTAGCGGGGAGACCCAGTACTTC	CASSFSGETQYF
TRBV15	TRBJ2-3	TRBD1	once	TGTGCCACAGAAATCGGGACAGGGCCAGATACGCAGTATTTT	CATEIGTGPDTQYF
TRBV7-2	TRBJ1-2	-	-	TGTGCCAGCAGCTTAGGACCGGACAGTTCTTATGGCTACACCTTC	CASSLGPDSSYGYTF
TRBV18	TRBJ2-7	TRBD1	-	TGTGCCAGCTCACCGACAGGGCAAGTTATCCAGCAGTACTTC	CASSPTGQVIQQYF
TRBV9	TRBJ2-1	TRBD2	-	TGTGCCAGCAGCCTCAGCGGGGTTTACAATGAGCAGTTCTTC	CASSLSGVYNEQFF
TRBV4-1	TRBJ2-1	-	few	TGCGCCAGCAGCCATCCTAGGGGGGACTACAACAATGAGCAGTTCTTC	CASSHPRGDYNNEQFF
TRBV10-3	TRBJ1-2	-	-	TGTGCCATCAGTCCCAGGGACTCGGCCAACTATGGCTACACCTTC	CAISPRDSANYGYTF
TRBV7-9	TRBJ1-1	TRBD1	many	TGTGCCAGCAGCGTAGGGACAGGGGGGCGAGATTTCTTT	CASSVGTGGRDFF
TRBV7-9	TRBJ1-1	TRBD1	-	TGTGCCAGCAGCTCGCAGGGGGGCGCTGAAGCTTTCTTT	CASSSQGGAEAFF
TRBV5-5	TRBJ2-7	-	-	TGTGCCAGCAGCCACCCCCACAAACCCTACGAGCAGTACTTC	CASSHPHKPYEQYF
TRBV19	TRBJ1-2	-	-	TGTGCCAGTAGTATGGGGGGGCCTGGAGGCTACACCTTC	CASSMGGPGGYTF
TRBV9	TRBJ2-1	TRBD2	few	TGTGCCAGCAGCCAAGGACTAGCGGTGGATGAGCAGTTCTTC	CASSQGLAVDEQFF
TRBV9	TRBJ2-3	TRBD2	-	TGTGCCAGCAGCGTAGGACTAGCGGGAGGGCATGGCACAGATACGCAGTATTTT	CASSVGLAGGHGTDTQYF
TRBV28	TRBJ2-5	-	-	TGTGCCAGCAGTAAACCTCCAGCGGAGACCCAGTACTTC	CASSKPPAETQYF
TRBV5-1	TRBJ2-5	TRBD2	-	TGCGCCAGCAGCTTCCTCGCAAATAGCGGGAGAGGGGAGACCCAGTACTTC	CASSFLANSGRGETQYF
TRBV27	TRBJ2-5	TRBD2	-	TGTGCCAGCAGGCTCGGGACAGGGACTAGCGGTCTCGAGACCCAGTACTTC	CASRLGTGTSGLETQYF
TRBV10-3	TRBJ2-2	-	-	TGTGCCATCAGTGAAGGGGGAACCGGGGAGCTGTTTTTT	CAISEGGTGELFF
TRBV6-1	TRBJ2-5	-	once	TGTGCCAGCCTTATAGGGGGCCAAGAGACCCAGTACTTC	CASLIGGQETQYF
TRBV5-1	TRBJ2-7	-	-	TGCGCCAGCAGCTTGGTCGGTCCAGGGGACGAGCAGTACTTC	CASSLVGPGDEQYF
TRBV30	TRBJ1-5	TRBD1	once	TGTGCCTGGAGTGAGGGACAGGGGGTTCAGCCCCAGCATTTT	CAWSEGQGVQPQHF
TRBV7-9	TRBJ2-5	-	few	TGTGCCAGCAGCTTCCAGGGAACCGAGACCCAGTACTTC	CASSFQGTETQYF